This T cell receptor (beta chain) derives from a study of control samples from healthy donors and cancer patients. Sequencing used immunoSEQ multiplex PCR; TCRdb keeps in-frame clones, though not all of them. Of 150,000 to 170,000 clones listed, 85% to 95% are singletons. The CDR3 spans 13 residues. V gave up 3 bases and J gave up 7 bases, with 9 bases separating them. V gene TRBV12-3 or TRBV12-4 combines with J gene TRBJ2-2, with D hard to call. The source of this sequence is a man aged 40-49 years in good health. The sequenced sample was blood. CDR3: CASSFNRIGELFF. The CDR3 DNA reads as TGTGCCAGCAGTTTTAATCGAATCGGGGAGCTGTTTTTT.